Presented here are 9 T cell receptor beta chains from one specimen sequenced in a study of cytomegalovirus exposure and HLA in healthy donors. PCR employed 60 Vbeta and 13 Jbeta primers. Some clones are missing from TCRdb's copy, which holds only in-frame ones; the method was immunoSEQ multiplex PCR. The table records around 100,000 clones, roughly three quarters of them present only once. What was sequenced was PBMCs. The receptors here all came from a man aged 50 to 59 in good health and CMV-seropositive.

This chain connects TRBV19 to TRBJ1-2; perhaps TRBD1 as D (6 bases). Germline values: CDR1 LNHDA, CDR2 SQIVND (reference sequence). V lost 0 bases, J lost 2 bases, and 16 bases lay in between. The CDR3 consists of 17 residues. The CDR3 coding sequence is TGTGCCAGTAGTATAGAAGCAGGGACATTCGTAAACTATGGCTACACCTTC. Protein: CASSIEAGTFVNYGYTF.

This clone is labeled medium-sized. The chain couples TRBV13 to TRBJ2-7, with a tentative D call TRBD2 (7 bases). V dropped 0 bases and J dropped 0 bases, with 15 bases sitting between them. Germline-derived CDR1 and CDR2 are PRHDT and FYEKMQ (reference sequence). The CDR3 is made up of 17 amino acids. The CDR3 is CASSLGGGGSSSYEQYF. The CDR3 DNA reads as TGTGCCAGCAGCTTAGGCGGCGGGGGCTCTAGCTCCTACGAGCAGTACTTC.

This sequence joins TRBV5-1 and TRBJ1-2; 7 bases match TRBD1. Germline V gene data show CDR1 as SGHRS and CDR2 as YFSETQ. Trimming at V came to 0 bases and at J to 8 bases, leaving 4 bases not matched to a gene. The CDR3 covers 13 residues. The CDR3 nucleotides read TGCGCCAGCAGCTTGGAGGGACAGTCAGGCTACACCTTC. Translation: CASSLEGQSGYTF.

Comments on this clone: Other nucleotide sequences from this sample produce the same CDR3. The gene calls are TRBV7-9 and TRBJ2-2; TRBD2 matches 14 bases. There are 16 residues in the CDR3. CDR1 is SEHNR, CDR2 FQNEAQ, per germline (reference sequence). The V and J ends lost 3 bases and 6 bases, in that order; junction bases with no gene match: 3. CDR3 nucleotide sequence: TGTGCCAGCAGCTTGGGACTAGCGGGAGCGGCCGGGGAGCTGTTTTTT. Its protein is CASSLGLAGAAGELFF.

Turning to this clone: Mismatch with germline at one junction end may stem from a read error. J is TRBJ2-7 and V is TRBV7-9; possible D gene TRBD1, 5 bases. The CDR3 spans 12 residues. Germline V lookup: CDR1 SEHNR, CDR2 FQNEAQ (reference sequence). CDR3 protein: CSSSFKGNEQYF. The DNA of the CDR3 is TGTTCCAGCAGCTTTAAGGGGAACGAGCAGTACTTC.

This chain links TRBV29-1 with TRBJ1-1; TRBD1 matches at 9 bases. CDR3 length equals 15 residues. CDR1 SQVTM and CDR2 ANQGSEA come from the germline V gene. With V trimmed by 5 bases and J by 0 bases, 7 bases remained unmatched. CDR3 amino acids: CSVPQGASMNTEAFF. CDR3 nucleotides: TGCAGCGTTCCACAGGGGGCATCCATGAACACTGAAGCTTTCTTT.

The chain has TRBV18 and TRBJ1-5, with D maybe TRBD1 (6 bases). The V gene's germline CDR1 is KGHSH and CDR2 LQKENI. V lost 3 bases to trimming and J lost 4 bases, with 7 bases between them. The CDR3 spans 13 residues. For the CDR3, the DNA is TGTGCCAGCTCACCGGACAGTAATCAGCCCCAGCATTTT. Protein product: CASSPDSNQPQHF.

Here the CDR3 reads CASSQDGRGREQYF. The DNA for the CDR3 is TGTGCCAGCAGCCAAGATGGTCGCGGTCGAGAGCAGTACTTC. The rearrangement links TRBV14 to TRBJ2-7, with D hard to call. Germline lookup yields CDR1 SGHDN and CDR2 FVKESK. The V end lost 0 bases, the J end lost 7 bases, and 13 bases lay between the germline ends. This CDR3 comprises 14 residues.

The chain couples TRBV5-8 to TRBJ1-2, with 12 bases fitting TRBD1. J lost 4 bases, V lost 5 bases, and 9 bases had no gene match. The germline gives CDR1 SGHTS, CDR2 YDEGEE. This CDR3 has 16 residues. The CDR3 nucleotides are TGTGCCAGCAGTTACCGGGACAGGGGGCGGGGCTATGGCTACACCTTC. Its translation is CASSYRDRGRGYGYTF.